This TCR beta chain was sequenced during a study of cytomegalovirus exposure and HLA in healthy donors. Notes on the study in general: According to the study, 150 to 200 TCR beta chains were cytomegalovirus-associated. The finding came from a later analysis; first-cohort TCR clusters tended to co-occur in the 95 to 150 validation repertoires.

For this clone: The antigen is not known.

The CDR3 consists of 14 residues. Germline V lookup: CDR1 SGHTA, CDR2 FQGNSA. The trim removed 1 base at V and 6 bases at J, leaving 4 bases unmatched. The assay was immunoSEQ multiplex PCR, and TCRdb's table has in-frame clones only and misses some. The sample lists roughly 50,000 clones; over 85% were seen once. This receptor was obtained from a man aged 18-30 years in good health and CMV-seronegative. J is TRBJ2-3 and V is TRBV7-2, with TRBD1 identical over 7 bases. The sample comprised PBMCs. This CDR3 reads CASSLGGQLDTQYF. CDR3 sequence (DNA): TGTGCCAGCAGCTTAGGGGGACAGCTGGATACGCAGTATTTT.